This is a list of T cell receptor beta chains from one sample in a study of cytomegalovirus exposure and HLA in healthy donors. Data came from immunoSEQ multiplex PCR; TCRdb stores just in-frame clones and leaves some out. This repertoire shows nearly 300,000 clones, approximately 90% found once; its top ten account for around 3.7%. The sequenced sample consisted of PBMCs. The receptors shown here come from a man aged 35-49 years in good health and CMV-seropositive. Both conserved end residues are part of each CDR3. A D gene is named only where the DNA matches it firmly. A row's size may be missing; if present it is once, few, many or a size class.

CDR3aa	CDR3nt	abundance	d_gene	v_gene	j_gene
CASSLEGVGGDYGYTF	TGTGCCAGCAGCTTGGAGGGGGTAGGGGGCGACTATGGCTACACCTTC	NA	TRBD1	TRBV5-6	TRBJ1-2
CASSYSGVSNQPQHF	TGTGCCAGCAGTTACTCAGGGGTTAGCAATCAGCCCCAGCATTTT	NA	NA	TRBV6-5	TRBJ1-5
CASKAGATYEQYF	TGTGCCAGTAAAGCGGGAGCGACCTACGAGCAGTACTTC	NA	TRBD2	TRBV19	TRBJ2-7
CASSGQGYEQYF	TGTGCCAGCAGTGGACAGGGTTACGAGCAGTACTTC	few	TRBD1	TRBV6-1	TRBJ2-7
CASSLRGRGNYGYTF	TGTGCCAGTAGCCTACGCGGACGGGGAAACTATGGCTACACCTTC	NA	NA	TRBV19	TRBJ1-2
CASSPGLVTEQYF	TGTGCCAGCAGTCCGGGACTAGTTACCGAGCAGTACTTC	NA	TRBD2	TRBV27	TRBJ2-7
CATSRDKALANTGELFF	TGTGCCACCAGCAGAGATAAGGCCCTAGCGAACACCGGGGAGCTGTTTTTT	once	NA	TRBV15	TRBJ2-2
CASSVQGVRNTGELFF	TGTGCCAGCTCAGTACAGGGGGTGAGGAACACCGGGGAGCTGTTTTTT	NA	TRBD1	TRBV18	TRBJ2-2
CASSIGTSGIYEQYF	TGTGCCAGTAGTATTGGGACTAGCGGCATCTACGAGCAGTACTTC	once	TRBD2	TRBV19	TRBJ2-7
CASSPGAEVTEAFF	TGTGCCAGCTCACCGGGGGCCGAGGTCACTGAAGCTTTCTTT	NA	NA	TRBV18	TRBJ1-1
CASSLDWGGDTQYF	TGTGCCAGCAGCCTGGACTGGGGGGGGGATACGCAGTATTTT	NA	TRBD2	TRBV7-9	TRBJ2-3
CASSVRGWNEQFF	TGTGCCAGCAGTGTCAGGGGTTGGAATGAGCAGTTCTTC	NA	NA	TRBV6-1	TRBJ2-1
CASSYQGAREQYF	TGTGCCAGCAGCTACCAGGGGGCAAGGGAGCAGTACTTC	NA	TRBD1	TRBV5-6	TRBJ2-7
CASSGLAGAYEQYF	TGTGCCAGCAGCGGACTAGCGGGAGCCTACGAGCAGTACTTC	NA	TRBD2	TRBV9	TRBJ2-7
CASSLVGGDPSTDTQYF	TGTGCCAGCAGCCTTGTGGGGGGGGACCCTAGCACAGATACGCAGTATTTT	NA	TRBD2	TRBV7-2	TRBJ2-3
CASSQRTSGSPTDTQYF	TGCGCCAGCAGCCAGCGGACTAGCGGGAGCCCAACAGATACGCAGTATTTT	NA	TRBD2	TRBV4-3	TRBJ2-3
CASSPLGVGLADSYEQYF	TGTGCCAGCAGCCCCCTAGGCGTGGGACTAGCGGACTCCTACGAGCAGTACTTC	NA	TRBD2	TRBV11-2	TRBJ2-7
CASSRDRGGTEAFF	TGTGCCAGCAGTAGGGACAGGGGGGGGACTGAAGCTTTCTTT	NA	TRBD1	TRBV28	TRBJ1-1
CASSLGLAGPHNEQFF	TGTGCCAGCAGTTTAGGACTAGCGGGACCGCACAATGAGCAGTTCTTC	NA	TRBD2	TRBV6-5	TRBJ2-1
CASSETNRVRYEQYF	TGTGCCAGCAGTGAAACCAACAGGGTGCGCTACGAGCAGTACTTC	few	NA	TRBV6-1	TRBJ2-7
CASARPASATYEQYF	TGTGCCAGCGCCCGCCCGGCTAGCGCGACCTACGAGCAGTACTTC	NA	NA	TRBV28	TRBJ2-7
CASSLTGANAQPQHF	TGTGCCAGCAGTTTAACAGGGGCTAACGCCCAGCCCCAGCATTTT	NA	TRBD1	TRBV28	TRBJ1-5
CASSSGQGDYEQYF	TGTGCCAGCAGTTCGGGACAGGGGGACTACGAGCAGTACTTC	NA	TRBD1	TRBV27	TRBJ2-7
CASNSRLSSYEQYF	TGTGCCAGTAACAGTCGTCTTAGCTCCTACGAGCAGTACTTC	NA	NA	TRBV19	TRBJ2-7
CASSSIGTGAHTQYF	TGTGCCAGCAGCTCAATAGGGACAGGAGCACATACGCAGTATTTT	NA	TRBD1	TRBV7-3	TRBJ2-3
CASRKDRASNQPQHF	TGTGCCAGTAGAAAGGACAGGGCTAGCAATCAGCCCCAGCATTTT	once	TRBD1	TRBV19	TRBJ1-5
CASSYSEGHYEQYF	TGTGCCAGCAGTTACTCGGAAGGACACTACGAGCAGTACTTC	NA	NA	TRBV6-6	TRBJ2-7
CSAGTMGMNEQFF	TGCAGCGCTGGGACAATGGGTATGAATGAGCAGTTCTTC	NA	NA	TRBV29-1	TRBJ2-1
CASSQRLAGYTDTQYF	TGCGCCAGCAGCCAACGACTAGCGGGATACACAGATACGCAGTATTTT	once	TRBD2	TRBV4-1	TRBJ2-3
CASSLRTEGHEQYF	TGTGCCAGCAGTTTAAGAACAGAGGGCCACGAGCAGTACTTC	NA	NA	TRBV27	TRBJ2-7
CASSLVQNTGELFF	TGCGCCAGCAGCTTGGTCCAGAACACCGGGGAGCTGTTTTTT	NA	NA	TRBV5-1	TRBJ2-2
CSAWTPLRGYTDTQYF	TGCAGCGCCTGGACTCCCCTCCGGGGTTACACAGATACGCAGTATTTT	NA	NA	TRBV29-1	TRBJ2-3
CASSLWDRAYEQYF	TGTGCCAGCAGTTTATGGGACAGGGCCTACGAGCAGTACTTC	NA	TRBD1	TRBV27	TRBJ2-7
CASSAGQTYSGNTIYF	TGTGCCAGCAGCGCGGGACAGACCTACTCTGGAAACACCATATATTTT	once	TRBD1	TRBV7-9	TRBJ1-3
CVGRGSVGELFF	TGCGTCGGTCGCGGGTCTGTCGGGGAGCTGTTTTTT	NA	NA	TRBV29-1	TRBJ2-2
CASSWVGGGDTQYF	TGCGCCAGCAGTTGGGTCGGGGGAGGAGATACGCAGTATTTT	NA	NA	TRBV5-1	TRBJ2-3
CASSIARGRLLGDTQYF	TGTGCCAGTAGTATAGCCAGGGGGCGGCTGTTGGGAGATACGCAGTATTTT	NA	TRBD1	TRBV19	TRBJ2-3
CASLGQGGEQYF	TGTGCCAGCCTTGGGCAGGGGGGCGAGCAGTACTTC	NA	NA	TRBV6-5	TRBJ2-7
CASSKGALSYEQYF	TGTGCCAGCAGCAAAGGAGCACTCTCCTACGAGCAGTACTTC	few	NA	TRBV21-1	TRBJ2-7
CASSLGGRAAYEQYF	TGTGCCAGCAGCTTAGGCGGGAGGGCCGCCTACGAGCAGTACTTC	NA	TRBD2	TRBV7-9	TRBJ2-7
CASSLESQGAFEQFF	TGTGCCAGCAGCTTAGAGTCCCAGGGGGCTTTTGAGCAGTTCTTC	NA	TRBD1	TRBV7-9	TRBJ2-1
CASSSSVDNEQFF	TGTGCCAGCAGTTCAAGCGTCGACAATGAGCAGTTCTTC	NA	NA	TRBV27	TRBJ2-1